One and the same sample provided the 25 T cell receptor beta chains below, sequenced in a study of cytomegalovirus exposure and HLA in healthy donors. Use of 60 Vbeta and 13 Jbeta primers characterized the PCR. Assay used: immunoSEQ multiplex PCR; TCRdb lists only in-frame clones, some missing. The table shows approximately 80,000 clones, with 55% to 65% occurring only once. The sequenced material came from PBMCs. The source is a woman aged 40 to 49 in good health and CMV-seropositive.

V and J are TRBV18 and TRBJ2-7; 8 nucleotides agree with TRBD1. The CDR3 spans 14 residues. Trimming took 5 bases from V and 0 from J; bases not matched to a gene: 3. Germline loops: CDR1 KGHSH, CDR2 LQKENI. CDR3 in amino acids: CASSSGTGSYEQYF. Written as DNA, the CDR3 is TGTGCCAGCTCATCCGGGACAGGCTCCTACGAGCAGTACTTC.

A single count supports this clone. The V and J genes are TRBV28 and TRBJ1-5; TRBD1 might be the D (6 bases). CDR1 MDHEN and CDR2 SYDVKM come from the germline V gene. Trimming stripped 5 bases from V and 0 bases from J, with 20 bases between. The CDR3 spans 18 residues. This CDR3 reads CASSGVPGQSFSNQPQHF. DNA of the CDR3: TGTGCCAGCAGTGGGGTTCCAGGACAGAGTTTTAGCAATCAGCCCCAGCATTTT.

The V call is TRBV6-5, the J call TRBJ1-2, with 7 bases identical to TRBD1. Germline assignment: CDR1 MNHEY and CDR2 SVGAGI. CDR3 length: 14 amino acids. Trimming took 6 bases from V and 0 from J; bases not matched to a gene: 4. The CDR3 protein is CASSRDRSNYGYTF. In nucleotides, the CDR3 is TGTGCCAGCAGCCGGGACAGATCTAACTATGGCTACACCTTC.

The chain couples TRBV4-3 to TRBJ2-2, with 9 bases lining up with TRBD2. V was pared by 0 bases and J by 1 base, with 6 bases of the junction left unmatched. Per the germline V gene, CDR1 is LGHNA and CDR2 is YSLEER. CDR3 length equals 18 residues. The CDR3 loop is CASSQDWSGRLNTGELFF. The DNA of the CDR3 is TGCGCCAGCAGCCAAGATTGGAGCGGGAGGCTGAACACCGGGGAGCTGTTTTTT.

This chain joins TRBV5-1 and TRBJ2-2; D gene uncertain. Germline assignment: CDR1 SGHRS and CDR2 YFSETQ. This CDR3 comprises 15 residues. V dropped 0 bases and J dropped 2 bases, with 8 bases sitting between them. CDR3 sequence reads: CASSLASLNTGELFF. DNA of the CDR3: TGCGCCAGCAGCTTGGCCAGTCTTAACACCGGGGAGCTGTTTTTT.

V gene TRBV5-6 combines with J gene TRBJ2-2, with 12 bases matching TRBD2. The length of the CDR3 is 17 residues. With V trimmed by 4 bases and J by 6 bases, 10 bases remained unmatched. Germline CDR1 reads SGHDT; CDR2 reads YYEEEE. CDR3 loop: CASSARLAGDFAGELFF. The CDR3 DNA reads TGTGCCAGCAGCGCCCGACTAGCGGGAGACTTCGCCGGGGAGCTGTTTTTT.

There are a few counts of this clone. The DNA of the CDR3 is TGTGCCAGCAGCTTGGGGAGGCTAACCTCCTACGAGCAGTACTTC. Its protein product is CASSLGRLTSYEQYF. The chain is built from TRBV5-4 and TRBJ2-7, with D maybe TRBD2 (5 bases). The CDR3 totals 15 residues. V was pared by 0 bases and J by 0 bases, with 10 bases between. The germline V gene encodes CDR1 SGHNT and CDR2 YYREEE (reference sequence).

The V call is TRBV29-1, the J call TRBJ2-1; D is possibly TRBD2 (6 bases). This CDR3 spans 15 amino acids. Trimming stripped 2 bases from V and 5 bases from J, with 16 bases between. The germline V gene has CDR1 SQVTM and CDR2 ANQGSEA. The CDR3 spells CSVESGGSPHNEQFF. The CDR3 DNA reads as TGCAGCGTTGAATCTGGGGGGAGTCCCCACAATGAGCAGTTCTTC.

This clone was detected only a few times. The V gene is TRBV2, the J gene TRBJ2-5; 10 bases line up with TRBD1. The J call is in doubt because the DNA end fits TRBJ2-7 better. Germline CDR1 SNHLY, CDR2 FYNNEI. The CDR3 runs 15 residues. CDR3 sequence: CASRRSRDRGDEQYF. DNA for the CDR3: TGTGCCAGCAGGAGGTCCAGGGACAGGGGTGACGAGCAGTACTTC.

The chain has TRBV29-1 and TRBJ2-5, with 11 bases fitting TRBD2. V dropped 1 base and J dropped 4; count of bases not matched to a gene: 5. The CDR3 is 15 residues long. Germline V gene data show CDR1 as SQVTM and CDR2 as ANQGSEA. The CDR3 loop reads CSVEVLAGGPETQYF. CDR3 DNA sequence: TGCAGCGTTGAAGTGCTAGCGGGAGGCCCAGAGACCCAGTACTTC.

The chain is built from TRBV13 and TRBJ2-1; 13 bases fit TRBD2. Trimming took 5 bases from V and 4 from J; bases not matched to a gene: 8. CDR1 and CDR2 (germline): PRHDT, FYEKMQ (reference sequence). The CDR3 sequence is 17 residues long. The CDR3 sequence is CASSRSPGLAGYNEQFF. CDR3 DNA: TGTGCCAGCAGCCGATCACCGGGACTAGCGGGGTACAATGAGCAGTTCTTC.

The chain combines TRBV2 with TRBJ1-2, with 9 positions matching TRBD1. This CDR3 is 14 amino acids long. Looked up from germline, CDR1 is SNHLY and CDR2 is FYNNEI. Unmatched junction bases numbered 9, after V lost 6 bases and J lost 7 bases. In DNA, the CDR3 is TGTGCCAGCAGCCCACAGGGGGCCCTTAGTGGCTACACCTTC. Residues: CASSPQGALSGYTF.

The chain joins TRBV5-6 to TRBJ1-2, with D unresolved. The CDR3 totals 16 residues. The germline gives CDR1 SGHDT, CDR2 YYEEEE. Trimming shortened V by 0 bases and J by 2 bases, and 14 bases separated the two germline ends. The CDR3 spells CASSLGGARTNYGYTF. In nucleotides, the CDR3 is TGTGCCAGCAGCTTGGGAGGCGCCAGAACGAACTATGGCTACACCTTC.

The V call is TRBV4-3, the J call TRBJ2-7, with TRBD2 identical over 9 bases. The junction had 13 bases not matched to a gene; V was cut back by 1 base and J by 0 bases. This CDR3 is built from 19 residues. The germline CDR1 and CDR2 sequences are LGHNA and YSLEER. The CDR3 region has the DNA TGCGCCAGCAGCCAAGCAGCTAGCGGGACACACCCGGGCTCCTACGAGCAGTACTTC. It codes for CASSQAASGTHPGSYEQYF.

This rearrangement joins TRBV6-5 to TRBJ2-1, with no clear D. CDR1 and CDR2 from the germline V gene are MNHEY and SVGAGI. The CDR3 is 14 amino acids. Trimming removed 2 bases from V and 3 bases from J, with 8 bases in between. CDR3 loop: CASSYRGYYNEQFF. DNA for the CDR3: TGTGCCAGCAGTTACCGCGGATACTACAATGAGCAGTTCTTC.

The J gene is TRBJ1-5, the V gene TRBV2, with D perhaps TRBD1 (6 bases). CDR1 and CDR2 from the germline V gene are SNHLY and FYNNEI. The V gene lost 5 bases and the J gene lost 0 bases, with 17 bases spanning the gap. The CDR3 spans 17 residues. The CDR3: CASSTNIRGASNQPQHF. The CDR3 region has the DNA TGTGCCAGCAGTACTAACATTCGGGGGGCTAGCAATCAGCCCCAGCATTTT. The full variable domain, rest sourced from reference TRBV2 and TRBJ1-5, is EPEVTQTPSHQVTQMGQEVILRCVPISNHLYFYWYRQILGQKVEFLVSFYNNEISEKSEIFDDQFSVERPDGSNFTLKIRSTKLEDSAMYFCASSTNIRGASNQPQHFGDGTRLSIL.

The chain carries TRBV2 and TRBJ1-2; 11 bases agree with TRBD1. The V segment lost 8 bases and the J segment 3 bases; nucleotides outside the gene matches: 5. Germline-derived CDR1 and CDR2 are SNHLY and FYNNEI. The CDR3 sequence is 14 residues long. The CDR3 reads CASGQGAVDYGYTF. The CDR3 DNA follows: TGTGCCAGCGGACAGGGGGCGGTAGACTATGGCTACACCTTC.

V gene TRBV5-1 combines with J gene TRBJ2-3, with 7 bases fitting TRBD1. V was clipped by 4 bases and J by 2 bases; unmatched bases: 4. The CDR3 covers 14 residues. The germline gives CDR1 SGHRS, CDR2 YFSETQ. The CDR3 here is CASSKGQFTDTQYF. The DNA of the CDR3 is TGCGCCAGCAGCAAGGGACAGTTCACAGATACGCAGTATTTT.

The CDR3 loop is CASSPPAGGPYEQYF. DNA for the CDR3: TGTGCCAGCAGCCCCCCGGCGGGAGGGCCATACGAGCAGTACTTC. This sequence joins TRBV7-2 and TRBJ2-7; 9 nucleotides match TRBD2. With V trimmed by 5 bases and J by 4 bases, 9 bases remained unmatched. The CDR3 is 15 amino acids. Germline-derived CDR1 and CDR2 are SGHTA and FQGNSA.

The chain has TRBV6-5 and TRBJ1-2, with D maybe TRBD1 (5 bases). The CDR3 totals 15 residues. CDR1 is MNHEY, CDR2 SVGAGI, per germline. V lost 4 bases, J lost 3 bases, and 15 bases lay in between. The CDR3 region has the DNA TGTGCCAGCAGTTCCCCTATCGGGGGAGACTATGGCTACACCTTC. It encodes CASSSPIGGDYGYTF.

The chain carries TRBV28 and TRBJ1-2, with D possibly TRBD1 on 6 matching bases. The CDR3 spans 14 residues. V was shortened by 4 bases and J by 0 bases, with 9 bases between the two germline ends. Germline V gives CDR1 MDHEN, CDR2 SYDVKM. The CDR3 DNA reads TGTGCCAGCAGTTCCGAGGGGGCTAACTATGGCTACACCTTC. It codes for CASSSEGANYGYTF.

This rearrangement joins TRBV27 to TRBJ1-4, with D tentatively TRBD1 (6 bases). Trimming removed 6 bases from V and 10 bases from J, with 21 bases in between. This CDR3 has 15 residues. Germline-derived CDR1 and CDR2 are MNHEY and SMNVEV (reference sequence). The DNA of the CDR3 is TGTGCCAGCAGACAAACCGGGGGGCCCGGCGGAAAACTGTTTTTT. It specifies CASRQTGGPGGKLFF.

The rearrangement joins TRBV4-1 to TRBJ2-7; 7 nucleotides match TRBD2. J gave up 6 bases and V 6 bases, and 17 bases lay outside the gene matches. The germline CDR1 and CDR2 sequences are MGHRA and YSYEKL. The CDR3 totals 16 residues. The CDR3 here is CASRGGSRGSGFEQYF. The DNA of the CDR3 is TGCGCCAGCAGGGGAGGGAGTAGAGGCTCGGGTTTCGAGCAGTACTTC.

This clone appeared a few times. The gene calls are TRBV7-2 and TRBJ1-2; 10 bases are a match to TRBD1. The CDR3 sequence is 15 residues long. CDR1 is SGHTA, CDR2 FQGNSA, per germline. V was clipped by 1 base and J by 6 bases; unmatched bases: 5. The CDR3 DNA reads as TGTGCCAGCAGCTTAGGGACAGGGGGTTGGGATGGCTACACCTTC. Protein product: CASSLGTGGWDGYTF.

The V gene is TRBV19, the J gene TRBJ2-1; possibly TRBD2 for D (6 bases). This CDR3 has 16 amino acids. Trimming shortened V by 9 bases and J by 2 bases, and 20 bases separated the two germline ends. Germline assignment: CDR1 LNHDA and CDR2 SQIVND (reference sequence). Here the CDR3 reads CASQEGMDYPYNEQFF. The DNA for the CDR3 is TGTGCCAGCCAAGAGGGCATGGACTACCCCTACAATGAGCAGTTCTTC.